These 3 T cell receptor beta chains were sequenced from one sample in a study of cytomegalovirus exposure and HLA in healthy donors. Researchers ran the PCR with 60 Vbeta and 13 Jbeta primers. Profiled with immunoSEQ multiplex PCR; TCRdb holds only in-frame clones, not every one. Of about 94,000 clones listed, more than 60% are singletons. Sequenced material: PBMCs. The receptor set was obtained from a man aged 30 to 39 in good health and CMV-seronegative.

The sample holds a few counts of this clone. CDR3 amino acids: CASSHPKAASTDTQYF. DNA of the CDR3: TGCGCCAGCAGCCACCCCAAGGCGGCTAGCACAGATACGCAGTATTTT. The V and J genes are TRBV4-1 and TRBJ2-3; no definite D call. Germline CDR1 MGHRA, CDR2 YSYEKL. This CDR3 has 16 amino acids. V gave up 3 bases and J gave up 0 bases, with 13 bases separating them.

The chain uses TRBV30 and TRBJ2-5; tentative D call: TRBD1 (6 bases). The CDR3 covers 14 residues. V gave up 0 bases and J gave up 9 bases, with 17 bases separating them. In germline, CDR1 is GTSNPN, CDR2 SVGIG (reference sequence). CDR3: CAWSVPLSRQAQYF. For the CDR3, the DNA is TGTGCCTGGAGTGTACCTCTATCTAGACAGGCCCAGTACTTC.

The chain employs TRBV6-5 and TRBJ1-2; D unclear. The CDR3 spans 16 residues. The germline gives CDR1 MNHEY, CDR2 SVGAGI. The V and J ends lost 0 bases and 0 bases respectively, with 11 bases between them. CDR3 region: CASSYSLLVPNYGYTF. In DNA form, the CDR3 reads TGTGCCAGCAGTTACTCACTGTTGGTACCTAACTATGGCTACACCTTC.